The clone carrying this TCR beta chain was seen ten or more times. The record originates from a study of regulatory T cells in long-lasting Graves disease. Time point noted: newly diagnosed GD, antithyroid drugs for less than 3 months. Construction of the TCR library relied on RNA isolated from PBMCs. Deletions cut 1 base from V and 3 bases from J, with 13 bases between. CDR1 SGHDT and CDR2 YYEEEE come from the germline V gene. The CDR3 sequence is 15 residues long. Investigators prepared the TCR beta libraries by applying iRepertoire HTBI primers and Arm-PCR of CDR3 regions. In TCRdb, the multiplex PCR reads were re-called with MiXCR into one record per CDR3 protein. The sample consists of approximately 470,000 distinct CDR3 sequences, 15% to 20% of them appearing once. This same sample was also part of a study on T cells in Graves' hyperthyroidism and ophthalmopathy.

Source: peripheral blood mononuclear cells (PBMCs), taken at new diagnosis, from a patient treated with antithyroid drugs. The receptor was isolated from a middle-aged man with Graves disease. This rearrangement joins TRBV5-6 to TRBJ2-5; D remains unclear. This chain's CDR3 is CASSLTPAAEETQYF. DNA of the CDR3: TGTGCCAGCAGCTTGACTCCGGCGGCAGAAGAGACCCAGTACTTC.